This entry is about one T cell receptor beta chain. What it binds is not known. The sample comes from a study of T cells in women clearing cervical HPV infection. Overall study: Case blood was drawn a median approximately 150 days after lesion detection. Study results and limitations: CIN3+ cases had significantly higher TCR repertoire richness than controls, but evenness did not differ. A classifier using richness and V gene abundances reached an AUC of 0.83.

Clones were sequenced by immunoSEQ multiplex PCR, and TCRdb holds only the in-frame ones, with some missing. The sample spans 39,000 or so clones; the ten largest clones claim around 6%. This clonotype originated in a woman aged 18 to 75 with a cervical HPV16 infection that either progressed to CIN3+ or cleared (not recorded which). The specimen was blood buffy coat.

This CDR3 reads CATWRQGGEKLFF. CDR3 DNA (partial): TGTGCCACCTGGAGACAGGGAGGTGAAAAA. The chain combines TRBV28 with TRBJ1-4, with 7 bases that match TRBD1. The read is 3 residues too short to cover the CDR3 end, so that end is filled in from the germline J gene. Germline V gives CDR1 MDHEN, CDR2 SYDVKM. With 10 bases clipped from V and 7 bases from J, the junction kept 9 bases outside the gene matches. The CDR3 spans 13 residues.